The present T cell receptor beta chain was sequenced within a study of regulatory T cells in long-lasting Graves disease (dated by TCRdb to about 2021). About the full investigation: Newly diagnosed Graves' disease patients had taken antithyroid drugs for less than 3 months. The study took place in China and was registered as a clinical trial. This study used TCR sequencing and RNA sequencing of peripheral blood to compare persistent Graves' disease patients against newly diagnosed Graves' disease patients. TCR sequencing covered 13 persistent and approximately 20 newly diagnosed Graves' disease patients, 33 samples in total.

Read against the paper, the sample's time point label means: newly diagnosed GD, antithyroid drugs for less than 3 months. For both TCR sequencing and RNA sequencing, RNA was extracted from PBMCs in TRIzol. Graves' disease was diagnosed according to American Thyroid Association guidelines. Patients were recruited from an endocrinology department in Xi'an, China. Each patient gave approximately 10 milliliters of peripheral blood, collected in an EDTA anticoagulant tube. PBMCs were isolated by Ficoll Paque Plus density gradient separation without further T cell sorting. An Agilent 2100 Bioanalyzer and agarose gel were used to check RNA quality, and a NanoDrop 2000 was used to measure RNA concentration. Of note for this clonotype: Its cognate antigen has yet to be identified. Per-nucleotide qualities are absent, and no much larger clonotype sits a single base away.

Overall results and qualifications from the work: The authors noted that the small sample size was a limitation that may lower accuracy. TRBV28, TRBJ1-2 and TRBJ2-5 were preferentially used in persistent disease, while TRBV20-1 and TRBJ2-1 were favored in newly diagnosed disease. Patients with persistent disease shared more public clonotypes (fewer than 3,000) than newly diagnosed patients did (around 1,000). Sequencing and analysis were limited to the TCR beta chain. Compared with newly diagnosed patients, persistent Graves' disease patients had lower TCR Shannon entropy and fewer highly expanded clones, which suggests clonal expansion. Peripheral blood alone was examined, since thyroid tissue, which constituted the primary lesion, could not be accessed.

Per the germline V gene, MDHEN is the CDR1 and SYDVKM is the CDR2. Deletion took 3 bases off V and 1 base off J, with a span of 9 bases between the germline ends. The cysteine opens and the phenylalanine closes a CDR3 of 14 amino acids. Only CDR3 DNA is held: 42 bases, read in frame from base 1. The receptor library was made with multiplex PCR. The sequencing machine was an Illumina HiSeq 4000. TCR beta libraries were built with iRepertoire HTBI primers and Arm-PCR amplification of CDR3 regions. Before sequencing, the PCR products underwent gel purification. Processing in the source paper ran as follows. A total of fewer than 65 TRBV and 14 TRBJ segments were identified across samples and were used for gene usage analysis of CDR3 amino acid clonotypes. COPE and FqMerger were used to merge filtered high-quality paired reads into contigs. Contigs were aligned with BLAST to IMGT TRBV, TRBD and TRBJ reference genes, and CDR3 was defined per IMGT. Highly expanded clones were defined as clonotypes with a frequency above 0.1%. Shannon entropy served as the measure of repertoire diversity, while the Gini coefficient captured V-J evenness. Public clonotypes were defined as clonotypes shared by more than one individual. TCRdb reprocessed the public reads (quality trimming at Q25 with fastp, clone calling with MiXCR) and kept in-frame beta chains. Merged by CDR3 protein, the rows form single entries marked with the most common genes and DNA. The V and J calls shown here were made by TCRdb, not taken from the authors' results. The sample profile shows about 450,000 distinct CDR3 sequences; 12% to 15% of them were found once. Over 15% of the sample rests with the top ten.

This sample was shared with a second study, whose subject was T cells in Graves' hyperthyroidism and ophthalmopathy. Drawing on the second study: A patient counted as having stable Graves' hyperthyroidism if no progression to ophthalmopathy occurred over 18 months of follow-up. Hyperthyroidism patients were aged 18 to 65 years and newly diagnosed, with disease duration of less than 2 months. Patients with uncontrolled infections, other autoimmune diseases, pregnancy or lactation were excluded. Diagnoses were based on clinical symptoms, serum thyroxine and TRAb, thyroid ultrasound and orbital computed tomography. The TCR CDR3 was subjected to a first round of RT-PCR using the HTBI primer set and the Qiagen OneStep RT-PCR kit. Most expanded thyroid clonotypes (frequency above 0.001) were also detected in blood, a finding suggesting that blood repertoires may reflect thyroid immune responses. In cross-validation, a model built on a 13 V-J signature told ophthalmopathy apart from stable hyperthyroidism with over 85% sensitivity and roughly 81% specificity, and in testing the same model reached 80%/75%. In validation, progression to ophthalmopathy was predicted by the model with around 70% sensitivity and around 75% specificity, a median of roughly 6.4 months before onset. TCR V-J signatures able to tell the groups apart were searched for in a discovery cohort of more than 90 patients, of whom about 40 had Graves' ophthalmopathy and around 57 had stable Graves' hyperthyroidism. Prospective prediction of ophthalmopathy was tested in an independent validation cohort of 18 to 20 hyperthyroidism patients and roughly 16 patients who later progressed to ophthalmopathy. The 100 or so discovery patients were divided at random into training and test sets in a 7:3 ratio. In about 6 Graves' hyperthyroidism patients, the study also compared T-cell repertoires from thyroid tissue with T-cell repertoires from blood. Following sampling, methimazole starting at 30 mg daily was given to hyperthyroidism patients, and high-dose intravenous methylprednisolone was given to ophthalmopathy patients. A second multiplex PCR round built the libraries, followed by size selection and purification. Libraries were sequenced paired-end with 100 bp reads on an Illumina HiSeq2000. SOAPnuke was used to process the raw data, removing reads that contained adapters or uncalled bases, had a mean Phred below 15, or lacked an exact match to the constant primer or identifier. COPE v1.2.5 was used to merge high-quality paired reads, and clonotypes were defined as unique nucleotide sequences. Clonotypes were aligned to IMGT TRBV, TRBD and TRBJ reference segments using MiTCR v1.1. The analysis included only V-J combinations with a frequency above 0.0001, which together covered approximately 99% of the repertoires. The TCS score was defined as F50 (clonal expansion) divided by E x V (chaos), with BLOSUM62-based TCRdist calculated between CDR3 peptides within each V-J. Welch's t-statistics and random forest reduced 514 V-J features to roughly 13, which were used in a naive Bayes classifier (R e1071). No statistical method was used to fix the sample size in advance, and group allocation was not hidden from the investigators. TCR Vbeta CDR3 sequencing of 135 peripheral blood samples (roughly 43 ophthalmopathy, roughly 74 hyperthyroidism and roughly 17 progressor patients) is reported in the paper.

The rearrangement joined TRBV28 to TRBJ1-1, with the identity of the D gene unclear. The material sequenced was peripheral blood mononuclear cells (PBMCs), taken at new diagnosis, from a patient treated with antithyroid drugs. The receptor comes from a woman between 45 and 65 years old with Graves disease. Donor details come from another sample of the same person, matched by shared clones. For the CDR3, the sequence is CASSFLPRNTEAFF. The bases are TGTGCCAGCAGTTTCCTCCCTCGGAACACTGAAGCTTTCTTT.